This entry is about one T cell receptor beta chain. Its cognate antigen is unknown. Using its own MiXCR run on the 5' RACE reads, TCRdb lists one record per CDR3 protein. The profile shows hundreds of thousands of distinct CDR3 sequences, about a quarter of them singletons. CDR1 is SGDLS, CDR2 YYNGEE, per germline. The V end was cut by 6 bases, the J end by 0 bases, with 3 bases between. The CDR3 consists of 12 residues. This entry comes from a study of T-cell memory formation after mild COVID-19. Study results and limitations: Clones contracting across day 15 to 85 had a balanced CD4/CD8 profile; later expanding clones leaned CD4+. Certain responding clones were present in pre-infection memory, suggesting participation of cross-reactive memory. Nothing confirmed that second-wave clones peaking on day 37 were specific for SARS-CoV-2.

J is TRBJ2-2 and V is TRBV9; D is uncertain. Input material: PBMCs or a T cell subset sorted from them (not recorded which). The source of this sequence is an adult woman who had mild COVID-19 (a few samples of this study predate the infection). Cell type and time point are not known. CDR3 in amino acids: CASTTNTGELFF. The DNA of the CDR3 is TGTGCCAGCACCACGAACACCGGGGAGCTGTTTTTT. Drawing the rest from reference TRBV9 and TRBJ2-2, the complete variable domain is DSGVTQTPKHLITATGQRVTLRCSPRSGDLSVYWYQQSLDQGLQFLIQYYNGEERAKGNILERFSAQQFPDLHSELNLSSLELGDSALYFCASTTNTGELFFGEGSRLTVL.